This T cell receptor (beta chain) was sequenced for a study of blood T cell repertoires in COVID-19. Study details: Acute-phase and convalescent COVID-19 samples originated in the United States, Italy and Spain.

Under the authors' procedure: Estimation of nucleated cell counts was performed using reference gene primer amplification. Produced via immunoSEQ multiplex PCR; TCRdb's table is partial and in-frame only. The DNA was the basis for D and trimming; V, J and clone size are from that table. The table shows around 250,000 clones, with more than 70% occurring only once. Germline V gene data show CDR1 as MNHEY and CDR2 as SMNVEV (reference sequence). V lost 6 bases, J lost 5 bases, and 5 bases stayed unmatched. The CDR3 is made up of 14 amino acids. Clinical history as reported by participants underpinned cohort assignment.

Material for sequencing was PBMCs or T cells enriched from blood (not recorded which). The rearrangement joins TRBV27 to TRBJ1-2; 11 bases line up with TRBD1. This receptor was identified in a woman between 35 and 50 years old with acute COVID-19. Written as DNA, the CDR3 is TGTGCCAGCAGGGACCGGGACAGGGGGTATGGCTACACCTTC. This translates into CASRDRDRGYGYTF.